These 31 T cell receptor beta chains originate from one sample sequenced in a study of blood T cells in healthy people across ages. It was with a sample-barcoded 5' primer and a J-beta primer mix that a second PCR of roughly 7 to 12 cycles was run. TCRdb independently ran MiXCR on the 5' RACE reads; one entry per CDR3 protein. The sample shows hundreds of thousands of distinct CDR3 sequences, around 49% of them seen only once. Source material: blood. The source of these receptors is a man aged 30 to 39 in good health.

This clonotype was counted only a few times. The chain links TRBV4-2 to TRBJ2-3, with 8 nucleotides matching TRBD2. CDR3 length: 16 residues. Germline V gene data show CDR1 as LGHNA and CDR2 as YNFKEQ. Trimming removed 1 base from V and 1 base from J; junction bases left unmatched: 4. CDR3 loop: CASSQAPAGGTDTQYF. CDR3 nucleotide sequence: TGTGCCAGCAGCCAAGCCCCAGCGGGGGGCACAGATACGCAGTATTTT.

The gene calls are TRBV20-1 and TRBJ1-2; 8 positions agree with TRBD1. The ends lost 5 bases at V and 3 bases at J; junction bases unmatched: 8. Germline loops: CDR1 DFQATT, CDR2 SNEGSKA (reference sequence). The CDR3 totals 14 residues. The CDR3 loop is CSALATGVDYGYTF. CDR3 nucleotides: TGCAGTGCTCTAGCGACAGGGGTGGACTATGGCTACACCTTC.

V and J are TRBV3-1 and TRBJ1-1, with D unclear. Trimming left V 2 bases short and J 2 bases short, with 3 bases between. The germline V gene has CDR1 LGHDT and CDR2 YNNKEL (reference sequence). The CDR3 is made up of 12 amino acids. The CDR3 coding sequence is TGTGCCAGCAGCCAAATAAACACTGAAGCTTTCTTT. Residues: CASSQINTEAFF.

The chain has TRBV29-1 and TRBJ2-1; 8 positions agree with TRBD2. The length of the CDR3 is 15 residues. V shed 6 bases and J 5 bases; nucleotides not matched to a gene: 12. Germline values: CDR1 SQVTM, CDR2 ANQGSEA. CDR3 in amino acids: CSVTLTGGMNNEQFF. CDR3 nucleotides: TGCAGCGTAACCCTGACGGGGGGGATGAACAATGAGCAGTTCTTC.

This clonotype has a handful of counts. The rearrangement links TRBV25-1 to TRBJ1-4; the match to TRBD1 covers 7 bases. Germline V gene sequence: CDR1 MGHDK, CDR2 SYGVNS. V shed 6 bases and J 1 base; nucleotides not matched to a gene: 8. This CDR3 is built from 16 residues. The CDR3 loop reads CASRRTGRGTNEKLFF. DNA for the CDR3: TGTGCCAGCAGACGGACAGGAAGGGGAACTAATGAAAAACTGTTTTTT.

V usage is TRBV20-1 and J usage is TRBJ2-7; D is perhaps TRBD2 (7 bases). Germline CDR1 DFQATT, CDR2 SNEGSKA (reference sequence). V gave up 1 base and J gave up 7 bases, with 17 bases separating them. The CDR3 has 14 amino acids. Here the CDR3 DNA reads TGCAGTGCTAGAGTGGGGGGGCCAAAGGAAGAGCAGTACTTC. Encoded protein: CSARVGGPKEEQYF.

This clonotype was seen only a few times. The CDR3 reads CASVQGTMNTEAFF. In DNA form, the CDR3 reads TGTGCCAGCGTGCAGGGAACTATGAACACTGAAGCTTTCTTT. The chain recombines TRBV6-1 with TRBJ1-1; D is possibly TRBD1 (5 bases). Germline lookup yields CDR1 MNHNS and CDR2 SASEGT. V dropped 8 bases and J dropped 0 bases, with 13 bases sitting between them. This CDR3 region has 14 residues.

CDR3: CASSKETIYEQYF. CDR3 in DNA: TGTGCCAGCAGCAAGGAAACGATCTACGAGCAGTACTTC. This chain joins TRBV6-1 and TRBJ2-7; D gene unclear. The CDR3 contains 13 residues. Germline CDR1 reads MNHNS; CDR2 reads SASEGT. Trimming cost V 6 bases and J 3 bases, with 12 bases left between them.

The genes are TRBV20-1 and TRBJ2-1, with 8 bases lining up with TRBD1. V trimming: 1 base; J trimming: 6 bases; junction bases outside the gene matches: 14. This CDR3 is built from 17 residues. Germline lookup yields CDR1 DFQATT and CDR2 SNEGSKA (reference sequence). The CDR3 region is CSARGEPAGGWSNEQFF. The CDR3 nucleotides read TGCAGTGCTAGAGGCGAACCCGCAGGGGGCTGGAGCAATGAGCAGTTCTTC.

This clonotype was recorded a few times. CDR3 residues: CASSYPPGAIQETQYF. In DNA form, the CDR3 reads TGTGCCAGCAGTTACCCCCCAGGGGCTATTCAAGAGACCCAGTACTTC. The chain joins TRBV6-2 or TRBV6-3 to TRBJ2-5; D perhaps matches TRBD1 (6 bases). Germline V lookup: CDR1 MNHEY, CDR2 SVGEGT. Trimming took 2 bases from V and 2 from J, leaving 15 bases between them. The CDR3 extends over 16 amino acids.

Of note for this clonotype: A read error may be the cause here, since a much bigger clone is one base away. This chain connects TRBV4-3 to TRBJ2-1, with D hard to call. Trimming stripped 1 base from V and 10 bases from J, with 26 bases between. The length of the CDR3 is 18 residues. Germline lookup yields CDR1 LGHNA and CDR2 YSLEER. In nucleotides, the CDR3 is TGCGCCAGCAGCCAAGGGGTGGCTTCAGACACTTGGGCCTACGAGCAGTTCTTC. The encoded protein is CASSQGVASDTWAYEQFF.

The chain recombines TRBV4-1 with TRBJ2-4, with a tentative D call TRBD1 (6 bases). Germline V CDR1 and CDR2: MGHRA, YSYEKL. This CDR3 is built from 13 residues. Trimming took 4 bases from V and 13 from J, leaving 17 bases between them. CDR3 in amino acids: CASSLGHTLEQYF. DNA of the CDR3: TGCGCCAGCAGCCTGGGACATACTTTAGAGCAGTACTTC.

This clonotype came up a few times. The chain combines TRBV5-1 with TRBJ1-1; TRBD1 aligns across 8 bases. Losses at the gene ends were 3 bases for V and 3 bases for J; bases not matched to a gene: 7. Germline CDR1 SGHRS, CDR2 YFSETQ. This CDR3 comprises 15 residues. The DNA of the CDR3 is TGCGCCAGCAGCTGGGGGACAGGAGGTGACACTGAAGCTTTCTTT. Protein sequence: CASSWGTGGDTEAFF.

The count of this clonotype is one. J is TRBJ2-5 and V is TRBV20-1; D is undetermined. Germline CDR1 and CDR2: DFQATT and SNEGSKA (reference sequence). Between the trimmed V and J ends, which lost 0 bases and 1 base, there was a span of 6 bases. The CDR3 runs 13 residues. CDR3 sequence (DNA): TGCAGTGCTAGAGAGGGATCCCAAGAGACCCAGTACTTC. It yields the protein CSAREGSQETQYF.

This clonotype has just a few counts. The rearrangement uses TRBV10-3 and TRBJ2-2, with D possibly being TRBD1 or TRBD2 (5 bases each). CDR1 is ENHRY and CDR2 is SYGVKD in the germline V gene. The V gene lost 0 bases and the J gene lost 3 bases, with 8 bases spanning the gap. CDR3 size: 15 residues. The CDR3 loop reads CAISESRGDTGELFF. CDR3 in DNA: TGTGCCATCAGTGAGTCGAGAGGGGACACCGGGGAGCTGTTTTTT.

The rearrangement links TRBV20-1 to TRBJ2-3, with TRBD2 identical over 7 bases. Germline V gene sequence: CDR1 DFQATT, CDR2 SNEGSKA (reference sequence). There are 14 residues in the CDR3. The ends lost 2 bases at V and 6 bases at J; junction bases unmatched: 8. In DNA form, the CDR3 reads TGCAGTGCTAGACGAGGCGGGGGACGGGATACGCAGTATTTT. This translates into CSARRGGGRDTQYF.

This chain connects TRBV28 to TRBJ2-3, with 7 bases fitting TRBD1. The germline CDR1 and CDR2 sequences are MDHEN and SYDVKM. Unmatched junction bases numbered 7, after V lost 4 bases and J lost 0 bases. The CDR3 consists of 16 residues. The CDR3 protein is CASSSKGGFSTDTQYF. Written as DNA, the CDR3 is TGTGCCAGCAGTTCAAAAGGGGGCTTTAGCACAGATACGCAGTATTTT.

V and J are TRBV6-1 and TRBJ2-3; 10 bases match TRBD2. In germline, CDR1 is MNHNS, CDR2 SASEGT. This CDR3 is built from 15 residues. The V gene end was trimmed by 11 bases and the J gene end by 0 bases; junction bases not matched to a gene: 8. The CDR3 here is CALPSGGHSTDTQYF. For the CDR3, the DNA is TGTGCCTTACCTAGCGGGGGCCATAGCACAGATACGCAGTATTTT.

This clonotype has only one observation. DNA for the CDR3: TGTGCCAGCAGCCCTCGTAGTAAGACGGGGACATCCTACGAGCAGTACTTC. This codes for CASSPRSKTGTSYEQYF. V and J are TRBV11-2 and TRBJ2-7, with D tentatively TRBD1 (6 bases). Germline V gene data show CDR1 as SGHAT and CDR2 as FQNNGV. There are 17 residues in the CDR3. The ends were cut back, 5 bases at V and 1 base at J, with 21 bases in the middle.

A remark on this clonotype: A junction end diverges from the germline sequence, so it may reflect a read error. The chain employs TRBV3-1 and TRBJ2-5; 8 nucleotides agree with TRBD1. Looked up from germline, CDR1 is LGHDT and CDR2 is YNNKEL (reference sequence). There are 15 residues in the CDR3. The CDR3 protein is CANSYRQGFQETQYF. The CDR3 DNA reads as TGTGCCAACAGCTACCGACAGGGGTTCCAAGAGACCCAGTACTTC.

This CDR3 is CASRRAHQETQYF. Here the CDR3 DNA reads TGTGCCAGCAGGCGGGCTCACCAAGAGACCCAGTACTTC. V usage is TRBV2 and J usage is TRBJ2-5; perhaps TRBD2 as D (5 bases). The V end was cut by 6 bases, the J end by 0 bases, with 8 bases between. Germline-derived CDR1 and CDR2 are SNHLY and FYNNEI. The CDR3 consists of 13 residues. The whole variable domain, remainder taken from reference TRBV2 and TRBJ2-5, is EPEVTQTPSHQVTQMGQEVILRCVPISNHLYFYWYRQILGQKVEFLVSFYNNEISEKSEIFDDQFSVERPDGSNFTLKIRSTKLEDSAMYFCASRRAHQETQYFGPGTRLLVL.

The chain couples TRBV6-5 to TRBJ2-7; 7 bases fit TRBD1. The CDR3 has 15 residues. Per germline, CDR1 MNHEY and CDR2 SVGAGI. Unmatched junction bases numbered 6, after V lost 4 bases and J lost 0 bases. The CDR3 bases are TGTGCCAGCAGTTCCGGACAGGCCACCTCCTACGAGCAGTACTTC. Translated, it gives CASSSGQATSYEQYF.

CDR3 nucleotide sequence: TGCAGCGCCACAGTTTCGCTAGCCAAAAACATTCAGTACTTC. Amino acid sequence: CSATVSLAKNIQYF. V is TRBV29-1 and J is TRBJ2-4; D is ambiguous. CDR1 SQVTM and CDR2 ANQGSEA come from the germline V gene. V was pared by 7 bases and J by 0 bases, with 13 bases between. The CDR3 extends over 14 amino acids.

The gene calls are TRBV5-1 and TRBJ2-5; 8 nucleotides line up with TRBD1. The J call is in doubt because the DNA end fits TRBJ2-7 better. CDR1 and CDR2 from the germline V gene are SGHRS and YFSETQ. The CDR3 extends over 13 amino acids. The CDR3 DNA reads TGCGCCAGCAGTGGGACAGGAAGAGACGAGCAGTACTTC. This codes for CASSGTGRDEQYF.

Details on this clonotype: Relative to the germline gene, one junction end is altered; a read error may explain this. The J gene is TRBJ2-4, the V gene TRBV25-1, with unresolved D. The J call may be faulty, since TRBJ2-7 better matches the DNA end. From germline, CDR1 is MGHDK and CDR2 SYGVNS. The CDR3 is 11 residues long. DNA for the CDR3: TGTGTCAGCAGCCGAGCTAGCGAGCAGTACTTC. Its translation is CVSSRASEQYF.

The chain recombines TRBV6-1 with TRBJ1-5, with TRBD1 identical over 7 bases. The CDR3 runs to 17 residues. Trimming at V came to 5 bases and at J to 1 base, leaving 11 bases not matched to a gene. Looked up from germline, CDR1 is MNHNS and CDR2 is SASEGT. CDR3 protein: CASSPTPTGTSNQPQHF. CDR3 nucleotide sequence: TGTGCCAGCAGTCCGACTCCGACAGGGACGAGCAATCAGCCCCAGCATTTT.

CDR3 region: CASRDSGQGADTQYF. The CDR3 nucleotides read TGTGCCAGCAGGGATTCGGGGCAAGGGGCCGATACGCAGTATTTT. This rearrangement joins TRBV6-5 to TRBJ2-3; the D call may be TRBD1 or TRBD2 (5 bases each). Trimming left V 6 bases short and J 6 bases short, with 19 bases between. The CDR3 extends over 15 amino acids. The germline V gene has CDR1 MNHEY and CDR2 SVGAGI.

The chain links TRBV7-2 to TRBJ2-3, with 13 positions matching TRBD2. The CDR3 loop spans 16 amino acids. Germline CDR1 SGHTA, CDR2 FQGNSA. V lost 3 bases and J lost 4; bases outside the gene matches: 4. The CDR3 protein is CASSLGLAGWADTQYF. The CDR3 nucleotides are TGTGCCAGCAGCTTGGGACTAGCGGGGTGGGCAGATACGCAGTATTTT.

This rearrangement joins TRBV10-3 to TRBJ2-3, with 11 bases identical to TRBD1. The V gene end was trimmed by 7 bases and the J gene end by 5 bases; junction bases not matched to a gene: 8. Germline lookup yields CDR1 ENHRY and CDR2 SYGVKD. The CDR3 consists of 15 residues. CDR3 coding DNA: TGTGCCATCACCGACGGACAGGGGGCAATAGATACGCAGTATTTT. Its translation is CAITDGQGAIDTQYF.

The rearrangement uses TRBV6-2 or TRBV6-3 and TRBJ2-6, with TRBD1 matching 9 bases. This CDR3 has 17 amino acids. Germline CDR1 MNHEY, CDR2 SVGEGT. The V segment lost 5 bases and the J segment 0 bases; nucleotides outside the gene matches: 5. As DNA, the CDR3 is TGTGCCAGCAGTAGGACAGGGGCGCCCTCTGGGGCCAACGTCCTGACTTTC. This codes for CASSRTGAPSGANVLTF.

Only a few counts were recorded for this clonotype. The gene calls are TRBV20-1 and TRBJ2-7; D unresolved. Germline CDR1 and CDR2: DFQATT and SNEGSKA (reference sequence). The V gene lost 3 bases and the J gene lost 2 bases, with 17 bases spanning the gap. The CDR3 loop spans 15 amino acids. CDR3 DNA: TGCAGTGCTAGCCCACTCAGTGGATCTACCTACGAGCAGTACTTC. It yields the protein CSASPLSGSTYEQYF.